This entry lists 15 T cell receptor beta chains sequenced from one sample in a study of T cell repertoires in cytomegalovirus infection. One entry per CDR3 protein results from TCRdb running MiXCR on the reads. The sample comprises 350,000 to 550,000 distinct CDR3 sequences, under 40% of which are singletons, and 12% to 15% rests with the top ten. The sequenced sample consisted of PBMCs. The receptor set was obtained from a human donor in good health (CMV status not recorded). Some clones in this sample may be carry-over from other donors' samples.

The chain carries TRBV6-2 or TRBV6-3 and TRBJ1-5, with D possibly TRBD1 on 6 matching bases. Deletions cut 6 bases from V and 2 bases from J, with 17 bases between. Germline CDR1 is MNHEY and CDR2 is SVGEGT. This CDR3 has 16 amino acids. The CDR3, as DNA: TGTGCCAGCAGCCCCGCTGGGGGACAAGGCAATCAGCCCCAGCATTTT. This codes for CASSPAGGQGNQPQHF.

This clonotype occurred a few times. The rearrangement joins TRBV4-1 to TRBJ1-5; TRBD1 aligns across 8 bases. Germline trimming cut 0 bases from V and 6 bases from J; bases unmatched to any gene: 4. Germline CDR1 and CDR2: MGHRA and YSYEKL. This CDR3 has 15 residues. In nucleotides, the CDR3 is TGCGCCAGCAGCCAAGATGGTACAGGGGGTCAGCCCCAGCATTTT. Its protein product is CASSQDGTGGQPQHF.

This clonotype was seen a handful of times. The chain recombines TRBV12-3 or TRBV12-4 with TRBJ2-1; 8 bases line up with TRBD1. Trimming cost V 7 bases and J 9 bases; bases outside gene matches: 8. The CDR3 is 13 residues long. The CDR3 DNA reads TGTGCCAGCAAGCCAGGGGGCTGGAGTGAGCAGTTCTTC. Residues: CASKPGGWSEQFF.

This clonotype was seen only once. In this CDR3 the conserved last residue, phenylalanine or tryptophan, is missing, so a read error is likely. Because the CDR3's place on the DNA is in doubt, the DNA is left out and the CDR3 is given as listed by TCRdb. The chain couples TRBV25-1 to TRBJ1-1; the tabulated D call, TRBD1, remains unverified against the DNA. CDR1 is MGHDK and CDR2 is SYGVNS in the germline V gene. The CDR3 region is 12 residues in length, termini included. The CDR3 region is CASSGPTGLYLV.

Of note for this clonotype: A read error may account for a junction end that differs from germline. The chain has TRBV7-2 and TRBJ2-7, with D possibly being TRBD2 (5 bases). CDR1 SGHTA and CDR2 FQGNSA come from the germline V gene. CDR3 length: 14 residues. The CDR3 region has the DNA TGTGCCATCAGCGTCACGGGATCCGCAGGAGAGCAGTACTTC. It codes for CAISVTGSAGEQYF.

This clonotype has at least ten counts. The chain has TRBV28 and TRBJ2-5; D gene unclear. Per the germline V gene, CDR1 is MDHEN and CDR2 is SYDVKM. V lost 5 bases to trimming and J lost 0 bases, with 1 base between them. This CDR3 region has 11 residues. In DNA form, the CDR3 reads TGTGCCAGCAGTGACCAAGAGACCCAGTACTTC. This sequence encodes CASSDQETQYF.

This clonotype has only a few counts. The chain uses TRBV6-6 and TRBJ2-5, with D unresolved. The CDR3 is 14 residues long. Germline V gene sequence: CDR1 MNHNY, CDR2 SVGAGI (reference sequence). Between the trimmed V and J ends, which lost 0 bases and 3 bases, there was a span of 8 bases. The CDR3 nucleotides are TGTGCCAGCAGTTACTCATCAGACAAAGAGACCCAGTACTTC. Its translation is CASSYSSDKETQYF.

This clonotype occurred a few times. The V and J genes are TRBV4-2 and TRBJ2-7, with unresolved D. The germline CDR1 and CDR2 sequences are LGHNA and YNFKEQ. Trimming stripped 2 bases from V and 0 bases from J, with 8 bases between. The CDR3 totals 14 residues. CDR3 nucleotides: TGTGCCAGCAGCCAACAGGTCAGCTCCTACGAGCAGTACTTC. Translating it yields CASSQQVSSYEQYF.

The V call is TRBV12-3 or TRBV12-4, the J call TRBJ1-5; D is unclear. Between the trimmed V and J ends, which lost 6 bases and 3 bases, there was a span of 12 bases. The CDR3 contains 14 residues. CDR3 amino acids: CASSPMGDNQPQHF. The CDR3 DNA reads TGTGCCAGCAGCCCTATGGGCGACAATCAGCCCCAGCATTTT.

This sequence joins TRBV12-3 or TRBV12-4 and TRBJ1-1, with D perhaps matching TRBD1 (6 bases). The CDR3 length is 13 residues. Trimming left V 5 bases short and J 5 bases short, with 12 bases between. DNA of the CDR3: TGTGCCAGCAGTACAGGGTTGGGGACTGAAGCTTTCTTT. It translates to CASSTGLGTEAFF.

The V and J genes are TRBV7-6 and TRBJ2-2, with 7 bases identical to TRBD1. CDR1 is SGHVS and CDR2 is FNYEAQ in the germline V gene. The CDR3 loop spans 16 amino acids. V gave up 2 bases and J gave up 6 bases; unmatched junction bases: 9. The CDR3 DNA is TGTGCCAGCAGCTTAAAGGTTGCAGGGGGTTCCGGGGAGCTGTTTTTT. This translates into CASSLKVAGGSGELFF.

In this sample, this clonotype turned up a few times. CDR3 region: CASSYSGTPKLFF. The CDR3 DNA follows: TGTGCCAGCAGTTACTCGGGTACACCGAAACTGTTTTTT. The chain carries TRBV6-2 or TRBV6-3 and TRBJ1-4; no clear D. Germline V gene sequence: CDR1 MNHEY, CDR2 SVGEGT. V lost 0 bases, J lost 11 bases, and 10 bases lay in between. The CDR3 has 13 amino acids.

This clonotype has at least ten counts. This chain connects TRBV4-1 to TRBJ1-1; TRBD1 matches 10 bases. The CDR3 contains 17 residues. V trimming: 0 bases; J trimming: 4 bases; junction bases outside the gene matches: 8. Germline values: CDR1 MGHRA, CDR2 YSYEKL. The CDR3 DNA sequence: TGCGCCAGCAGCCAAGACATGACAGGGGGCGTAAGCACTGAAGCTTTCTTT. Translated, it gives CASSQDMTGGVSTEAFF.

This clonotype was seen ten or more times. This chain uses TRBV2 with TRBJ1-1; 9 bases fit TRBD1. The CDR3 consists of 18 residues. Losses at the gene ends were 0 bases for V and 1 base for J; bases not matched to a gene: 9. From germline, CDR1 is SNHLY and CDR2 FYNNEI. This CDR3 is CASSEAGFGQGKNTEAFF. For the CDR3, the DNA is TGTGCCAGCAGTGAAGCCGGGTTCGGACAGGGGAAGAACACTGAAGCTTTCTTT.

This chain uses TRBV7-8 with TRBJ1-3; D is unresolved. Between the trimmed V and J ends, which lost 1 base and 0 bases, there was a span of 13 bases. Per the germline V gene, CDR1 is SGHVS and CDR2 is FQNEAQ. The CDR3 is 17 amino acids. CDR3 sequence reads: CASSLGPLGFSGNTIYF. The CDR3 DNA follows: TGTGCCAGCAGCTTAGGTCCTCTCGGGTTCTCTGGAAACACCATATATTTT. Complete variable domain (other parts from reference TRBV7-8 and TRBJ1-3): GAGVSQSPRYKVAKRGQDVALRCDPISGHVSLFWYQQALGQGPEFLTYFQNEAQLDKSGLPSDRFFAERPEGSVSTLKIQRTQQEDSAVYLCASSLGPLGFSGNTIYFGEGSWLTVV.